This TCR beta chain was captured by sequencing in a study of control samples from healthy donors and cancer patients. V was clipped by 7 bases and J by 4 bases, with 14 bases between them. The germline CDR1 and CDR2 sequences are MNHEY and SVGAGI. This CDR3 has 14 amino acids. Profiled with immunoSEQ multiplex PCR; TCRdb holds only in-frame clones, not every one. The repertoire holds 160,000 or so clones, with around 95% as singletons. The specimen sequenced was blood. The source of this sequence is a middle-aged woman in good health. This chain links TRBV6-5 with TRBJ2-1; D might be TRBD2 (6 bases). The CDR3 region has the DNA TGTGCCAGCATCCCGTCGGGACTTTACAATGAGCAGTTCTTC. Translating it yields CASIPSGLYNEQFF.